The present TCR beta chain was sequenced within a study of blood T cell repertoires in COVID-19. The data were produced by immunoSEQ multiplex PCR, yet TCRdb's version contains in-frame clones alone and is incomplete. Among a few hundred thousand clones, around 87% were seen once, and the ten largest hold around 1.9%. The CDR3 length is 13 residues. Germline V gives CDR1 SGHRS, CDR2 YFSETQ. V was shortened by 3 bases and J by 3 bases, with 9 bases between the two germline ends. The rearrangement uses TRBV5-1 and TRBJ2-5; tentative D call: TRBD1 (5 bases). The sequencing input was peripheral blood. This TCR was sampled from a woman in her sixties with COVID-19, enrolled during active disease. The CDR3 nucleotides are TGCGCCAGCAGCTCCGGACAAAAAGAGACCCAGTACTTC. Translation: CASSSGQKETQYF.